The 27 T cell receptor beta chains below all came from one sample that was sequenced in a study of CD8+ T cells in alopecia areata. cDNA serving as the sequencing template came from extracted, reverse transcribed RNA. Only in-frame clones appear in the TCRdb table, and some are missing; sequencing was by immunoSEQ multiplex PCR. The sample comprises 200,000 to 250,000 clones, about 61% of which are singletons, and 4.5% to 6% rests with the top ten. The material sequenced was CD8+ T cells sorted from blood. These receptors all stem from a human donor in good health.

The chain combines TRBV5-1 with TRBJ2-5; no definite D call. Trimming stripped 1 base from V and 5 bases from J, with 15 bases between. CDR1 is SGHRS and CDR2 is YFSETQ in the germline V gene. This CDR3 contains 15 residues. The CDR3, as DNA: TGCGCCAGCAGCTTGTTAAACGGTTACGATGAGACCCAGTACTTC. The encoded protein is CASSLLNGYDETQYF.

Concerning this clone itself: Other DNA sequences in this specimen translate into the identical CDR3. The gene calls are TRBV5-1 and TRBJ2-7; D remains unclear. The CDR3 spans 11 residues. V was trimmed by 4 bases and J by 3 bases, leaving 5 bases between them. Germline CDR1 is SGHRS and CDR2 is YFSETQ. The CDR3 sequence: CASSLGYEQYF. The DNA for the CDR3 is TGCGCCAGCAGCCTCGGCTACGAGCAGTACTTC.

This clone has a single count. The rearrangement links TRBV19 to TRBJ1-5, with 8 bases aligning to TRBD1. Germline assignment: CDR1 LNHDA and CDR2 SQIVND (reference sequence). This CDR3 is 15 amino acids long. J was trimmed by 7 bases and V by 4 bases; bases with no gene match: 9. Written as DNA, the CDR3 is TGTGCCAGTAGTACTAGGGCAGGGGGCGGGCAGCCCCAGCATTTT. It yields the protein CASSTRAGGGQPQHF.

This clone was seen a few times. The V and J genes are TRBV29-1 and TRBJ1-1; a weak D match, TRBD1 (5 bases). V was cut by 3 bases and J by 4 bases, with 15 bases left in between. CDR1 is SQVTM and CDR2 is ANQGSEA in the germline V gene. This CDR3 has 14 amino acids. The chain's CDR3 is CSVEAGATGTEAFF. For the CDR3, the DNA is TGCAGCGTTGAGGCCGGGGCGACGGGCACTGAAGCTTTCTTT.

Written as DNA, the CDR3 is TGTGCCGGATCCTTTGCTATTGAGCAGTTCTTC. Translation gives CAGSFAIEQFF. The chain uses TRBV30 and TRBJ2-1; no reliable D call. Germline assignment: CDR1 GTSNPN and CDR2 SVGIG (reference sequence). The CDR3 has 11 amino acids. V lost 8 bases and J 9 bases, leaving 14 bases between the germline ends.

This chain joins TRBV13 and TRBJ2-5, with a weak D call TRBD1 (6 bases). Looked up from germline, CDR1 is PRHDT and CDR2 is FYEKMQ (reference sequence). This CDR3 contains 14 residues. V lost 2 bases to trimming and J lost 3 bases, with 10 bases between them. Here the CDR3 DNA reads TGTGCCAGCAGCTTACGTAAGGGGGAAGAGACCCAGTACTTC. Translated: CASSLRKGEETQYF.

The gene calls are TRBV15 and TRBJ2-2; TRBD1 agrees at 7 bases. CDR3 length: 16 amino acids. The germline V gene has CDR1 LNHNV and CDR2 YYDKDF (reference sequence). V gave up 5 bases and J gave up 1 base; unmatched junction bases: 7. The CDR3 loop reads CATSQWTGENTGELFF. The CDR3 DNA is TGTGCCACCAGCCAATGGACAGGCGAGAACACCGGGGAGCTGTTTTTT.

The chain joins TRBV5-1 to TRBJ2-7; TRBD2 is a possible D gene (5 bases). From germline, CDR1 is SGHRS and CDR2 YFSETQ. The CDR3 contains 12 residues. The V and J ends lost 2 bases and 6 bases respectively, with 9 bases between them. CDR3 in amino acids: CASSFRGFEQYF. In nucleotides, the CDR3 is TGCGCCAGCAGCTTTCGGGGTTTCGAGCAGTACTTC.

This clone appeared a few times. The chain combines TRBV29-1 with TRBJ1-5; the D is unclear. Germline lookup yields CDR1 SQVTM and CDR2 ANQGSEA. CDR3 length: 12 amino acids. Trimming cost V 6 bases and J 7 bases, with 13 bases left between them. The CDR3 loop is CSVKTAEQPQHF. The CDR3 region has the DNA TGCAGCGTCAAGACGGCCGAACAGCCCCAGCATTTT.

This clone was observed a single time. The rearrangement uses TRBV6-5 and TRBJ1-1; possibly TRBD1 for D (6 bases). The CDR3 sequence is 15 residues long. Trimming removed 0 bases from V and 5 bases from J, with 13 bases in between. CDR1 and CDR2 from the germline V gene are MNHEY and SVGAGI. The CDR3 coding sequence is TGTGCCAGCAGTTACTCGGAAGGGGGTGGAACTGAAGCTTTCTTT. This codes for CASSYSEGGGTEAFF.

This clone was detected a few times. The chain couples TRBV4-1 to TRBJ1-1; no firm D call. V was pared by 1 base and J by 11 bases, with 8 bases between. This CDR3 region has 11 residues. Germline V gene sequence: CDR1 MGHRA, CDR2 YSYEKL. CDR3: CASSQGRAAFF. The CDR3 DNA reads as TGCGCCAGCAGCCAAGGACGGGCTGCTTTCTTT.

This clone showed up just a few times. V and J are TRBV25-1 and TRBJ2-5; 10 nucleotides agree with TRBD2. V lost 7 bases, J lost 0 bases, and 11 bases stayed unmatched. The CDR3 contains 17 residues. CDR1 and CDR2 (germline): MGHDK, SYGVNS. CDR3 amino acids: CASKLSSGGLYQETQYF. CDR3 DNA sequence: TGTGCCAGCAAGTTATCTAGCGGGGGCCTGTACCAAGAGACCCAGTACTTC. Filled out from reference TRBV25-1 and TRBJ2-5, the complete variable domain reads EADIYQTPRYLVIGTGKKITLECSQTMGHDKMYWYQQDPGMELHLIHYSYGVNSTEKGDLSSESTVSRIRTEHFPLTLESARPSHTSQYLCASKLSSGGLYQETQYFGPGTRLLVL.

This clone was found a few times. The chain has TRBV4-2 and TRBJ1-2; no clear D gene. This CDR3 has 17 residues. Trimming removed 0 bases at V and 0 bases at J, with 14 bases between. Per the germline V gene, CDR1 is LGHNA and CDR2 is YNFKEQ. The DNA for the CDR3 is TGTGCCAGCAGCCAAGATGAAGGTTCCCAAGCTAACTATGGCTACACCTTC. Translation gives CASSQDEGSQANYGYTF.

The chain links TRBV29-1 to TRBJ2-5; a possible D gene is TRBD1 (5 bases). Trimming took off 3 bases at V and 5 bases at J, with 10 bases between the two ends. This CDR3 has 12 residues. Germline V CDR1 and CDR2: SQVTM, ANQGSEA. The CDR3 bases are TGCAGCGTTGACCAGGGATTGGAGACCCAGTACTTC. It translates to CSVDQGLETQYF.

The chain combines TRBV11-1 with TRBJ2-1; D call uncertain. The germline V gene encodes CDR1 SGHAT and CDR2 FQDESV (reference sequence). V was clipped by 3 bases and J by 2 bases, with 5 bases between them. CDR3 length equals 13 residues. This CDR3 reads CASSFDTYNEQFF. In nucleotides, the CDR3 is TGTGCCAGCAGCTTCGATACCTACAATGAGCAGTTCTTC.

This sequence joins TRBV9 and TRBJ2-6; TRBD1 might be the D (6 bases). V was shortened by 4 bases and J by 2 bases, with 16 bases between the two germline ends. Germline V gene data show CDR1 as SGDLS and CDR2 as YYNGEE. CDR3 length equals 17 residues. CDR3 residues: CASSTPITGTGANVLTF. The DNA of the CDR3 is TGTGCCAGCAGCACTCCGATCACAGGGACTGGGGCCAACGTCCTGACTTTC. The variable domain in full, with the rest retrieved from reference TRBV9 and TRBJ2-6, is DSGVTQTPKHLITATGQRVTLRCSPRSGDLSVYWYQQSLDQGLQFLIQYYNGEERAKGNILERFSAQQFPDLHSELNLSSLELGDSALYFCASSTPITGTGANVLTFGAGSRLTVL.

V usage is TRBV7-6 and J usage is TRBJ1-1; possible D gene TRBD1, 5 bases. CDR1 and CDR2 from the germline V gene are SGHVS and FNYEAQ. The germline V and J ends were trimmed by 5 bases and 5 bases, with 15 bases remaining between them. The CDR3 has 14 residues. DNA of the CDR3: TGTGCCAGCAGCCCGGCGGGGGGTTGGACTGAAGCTTTCTTT. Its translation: CASSPAGGWTEAFF.

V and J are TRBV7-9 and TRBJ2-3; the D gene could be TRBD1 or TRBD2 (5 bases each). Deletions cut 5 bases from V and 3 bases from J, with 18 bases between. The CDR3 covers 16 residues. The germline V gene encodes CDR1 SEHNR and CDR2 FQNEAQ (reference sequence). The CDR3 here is CASSQFPGPVTDTQYF. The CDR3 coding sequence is TGTGCCAGCAGCCAATTCCCGGGACCAGTAACAGATACGCAGTATTTT.

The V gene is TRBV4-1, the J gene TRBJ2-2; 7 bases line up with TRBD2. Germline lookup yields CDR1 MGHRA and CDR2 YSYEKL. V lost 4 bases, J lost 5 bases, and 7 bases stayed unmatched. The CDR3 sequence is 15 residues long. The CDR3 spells CASSPASGGTGELFF. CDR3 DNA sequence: TGCGCCAGCAGCCCGGCTAGCGGTGGGACCGGGGAGCTGTTTTTT.

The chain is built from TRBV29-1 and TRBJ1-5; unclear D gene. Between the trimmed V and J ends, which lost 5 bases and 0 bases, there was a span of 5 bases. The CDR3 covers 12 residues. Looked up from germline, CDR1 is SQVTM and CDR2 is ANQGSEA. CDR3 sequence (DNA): TGCAGCGTTACGGATAGCAATCAGCCCCAGCATTTT. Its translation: CSVTDSNQPQHF. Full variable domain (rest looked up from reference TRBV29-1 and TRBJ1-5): SAVISQKPSRDICQRGTSLTIQCQVDSQVTMMFWYRQQPGQSLTLIATANQGSEATYESGFVIDKFPISRPNLTFSTLTVSNMSPEDSSIYLCSVTDSNQPQHFGDGTRLSIL.

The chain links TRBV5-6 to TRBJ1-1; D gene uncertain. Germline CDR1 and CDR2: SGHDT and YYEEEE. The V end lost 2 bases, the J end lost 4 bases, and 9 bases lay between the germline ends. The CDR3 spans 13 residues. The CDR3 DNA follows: TGTGCCAGCAGCTTCCCAGTAGGCACTGAAGCTTTCTTT. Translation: CASSFPVGTEAFF.

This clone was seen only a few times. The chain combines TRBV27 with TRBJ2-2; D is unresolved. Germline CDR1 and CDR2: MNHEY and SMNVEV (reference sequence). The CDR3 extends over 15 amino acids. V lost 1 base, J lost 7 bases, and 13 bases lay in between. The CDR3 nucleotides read TGTGCCAGCAGTTTATTCCCGGGTTTGGGCGGGGAGCTGTTTTTT. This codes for CASSLFPGLGGELFF.

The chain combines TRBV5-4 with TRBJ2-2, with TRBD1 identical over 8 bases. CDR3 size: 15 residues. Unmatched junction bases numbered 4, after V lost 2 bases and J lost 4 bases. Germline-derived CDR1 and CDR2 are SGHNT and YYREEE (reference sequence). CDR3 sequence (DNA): TGTGCCAGCAGCTTAGGACAGGGTGGCACCGGGGAGCTGTTTTTT. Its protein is CASSLGQGGTGELFF.

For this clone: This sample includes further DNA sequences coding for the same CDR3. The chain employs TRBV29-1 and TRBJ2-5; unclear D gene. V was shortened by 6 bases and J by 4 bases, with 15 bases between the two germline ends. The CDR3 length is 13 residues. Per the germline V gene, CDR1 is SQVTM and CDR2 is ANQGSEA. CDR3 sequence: CSVIPPGPETQYF. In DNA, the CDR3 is TGCAGCGTGATACCCCCGGGCCCAGAGACCCAGTACTTC.

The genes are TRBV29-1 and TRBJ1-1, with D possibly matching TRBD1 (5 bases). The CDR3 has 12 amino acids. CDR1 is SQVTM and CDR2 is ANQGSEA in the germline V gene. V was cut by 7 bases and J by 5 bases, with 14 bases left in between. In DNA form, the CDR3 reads TGCAGCGACCTGGGGGAAGGGACTGAAGCTTTCTTT. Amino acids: CSDLGEGTEAFF.

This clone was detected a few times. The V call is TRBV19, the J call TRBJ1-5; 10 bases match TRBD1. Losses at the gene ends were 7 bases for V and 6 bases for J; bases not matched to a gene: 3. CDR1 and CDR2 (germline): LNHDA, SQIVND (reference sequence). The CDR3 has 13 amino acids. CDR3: CASKDRGSQPQHF. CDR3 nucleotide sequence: TGTGCCAGTAAGGACAGGGGGTCTCAGCCCCAGCATTTT.

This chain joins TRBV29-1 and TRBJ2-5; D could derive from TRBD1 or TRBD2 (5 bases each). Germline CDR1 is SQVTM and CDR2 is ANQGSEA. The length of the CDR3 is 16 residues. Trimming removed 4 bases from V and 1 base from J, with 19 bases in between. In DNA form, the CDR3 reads TGCAGCGTTGTAGACTGGAACTCAGGGAGCCAAGAGACCCAGTACTTC. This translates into CSVVDWNSGSQETQYF.